This T cell receptor beta chain originates from a study of T cells in Graves' hyperthyroidism and ophthalmopathy. Duration under 3 months, a NOSPECS grade of at least 4, and a Clinical Activity Score of at least 3 characterized the ophthalmopathy patients. Isolation of PBMCs was performed on 8.5 to 10 ml fresh peripheral blood. Concerning this clonotype itself: Its antigen is as yet unknown. A much larger clone differs by one base, so this may be a read error.

The CDR3 is made up of 17 amino acids. Germline CDR1 is SGHAT and CDR2 is FQNNGV. V was clipped by 5 bases and J by 2 bases, with 19 bases between them. Regarding the study as a whole: Blood also carried most thyroid clonotypes expanded above 0.001. The model made its ophthalmopathy prediction, and onset followed a median about 6 months later.

Researchers amplified the TCR beta CDR3 regions from RNA transcripts. The primer set for the first-round RT-PCR of the TCR CDR3 was HTBI. Each CDR3 protein gets one entry after TCRdb re-called the multiplex PCR reads with MiXCR. The sample contains about 480,000 distinct CDR3 sequences, about 24% of which appear only once. This receptor was taken from a woman aged 25 to 45 with Graves' ophthalmopathy. Material for sequencing was blood. This chain uses TRBV11-2 with TRBJ1-5; tentative D call: TRBD1 (6 bases). The CDR3 spells CASSAGTWVEGNQPQHF. Here the CDR3 DNA reads TGTGCCAGCAGCGCGGGGACATGGGTGGAGGGCAATCAGCCCCAGCATTTT.